This T cell receptor (beta chain) came from a study of T-cell memory formation after mild COVID-19. Study-level results: Day 37-peaking second-wave clones had unconfirmed SARS-CoV-2 specificity.

Constant-segment primers and 5'RACE yielded cDNA libraries for TCR alpha and TCR beta, each carrying sample barcodes and UMIs. TCRdb redid the calling of the 5' RACE reads with MiXCR, one entry per CDR3 protein. The table has 560,000 or so distinct CDR3 sequences, 15% to 20% seen once. The J segment lost 8 bases and the V segment lost 3 bases, leaving 6 bases of the junction unmatched. Germline assignment: CDR1 SQVTM and CDR2 ANQGSEA. The CDR3 is made up of 12 amino acids. Notes on this clonotype: Its antigen is not known.

This TCR derives from an adult woman who had mild COVID-19 (a few samples of this study predate the infection). Cell type and time point are not known. Sequencing used PBMCs or a T cell subset sorted from them (not recorded which). The chain recombines TRBV29-1 with TRBJ1-2, with 7 bases fitting TRBD1. The CDR3: CSVETDRAGYTF. The CDR3 region has the DNA TGCAGCGTTGAGACCGACAGGGCGGGCTACACCTTC.